This paragraph covers one TCR beta chain sequence. Participants were placed into cohorts based on the clinical history they reported. This entry belongs to a study of blood T cell repertoires in COVID-19. The protocol was immunoSEQ multiplex PCR, while the TCRdb copy is restricted to in-frame clones and leaves out a portion. The sample yields about 210,000 clones, about nine tenths seen once. Material: PBMCs or T cells enriched from blood (not recorded which). The sequence derives from a man aged 18 to 35 with acute COVID-19.

CDR3 DNA: TGTGCCAGCAGGAGACCAGGACAGGGGAGCACAGATACGCAGTATTTT. The encoded protein is CASRRPGQGSTDTQYF. V is TRBV11-2 and J is TRBJ2-3; 9 bases align to TRBD1. V trimming: 6 bases; J trimming: 0 bases; junction bases outside the gene matches: 7. This CDR3 spans 16 amino acids. Germline V lookup: CDR1 SGHAT, CDR2 FQNNGV.